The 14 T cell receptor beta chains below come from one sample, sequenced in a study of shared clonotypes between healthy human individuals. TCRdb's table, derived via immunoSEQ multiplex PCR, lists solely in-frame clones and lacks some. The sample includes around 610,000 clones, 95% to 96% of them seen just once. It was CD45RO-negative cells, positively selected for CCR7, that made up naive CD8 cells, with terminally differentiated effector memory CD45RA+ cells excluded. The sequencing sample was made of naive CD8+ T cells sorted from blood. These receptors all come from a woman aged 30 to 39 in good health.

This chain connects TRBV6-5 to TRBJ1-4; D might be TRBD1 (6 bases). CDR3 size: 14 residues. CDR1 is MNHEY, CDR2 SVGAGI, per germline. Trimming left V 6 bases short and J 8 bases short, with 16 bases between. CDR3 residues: CASSVDSSQEKLFF. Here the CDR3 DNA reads TGTGCCAGCAGCGTGGACAGTTCGCAGGAAAAACTGTTTTTT.

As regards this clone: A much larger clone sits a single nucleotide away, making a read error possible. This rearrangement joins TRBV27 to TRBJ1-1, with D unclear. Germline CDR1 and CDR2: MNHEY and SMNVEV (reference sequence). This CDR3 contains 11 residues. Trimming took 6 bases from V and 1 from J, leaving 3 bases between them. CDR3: CASSSNTEAFF. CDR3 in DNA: TGTGCCAGCAGCTCGAACACTGAAGCTTTCTTT.

CDR3 sequence (DNA): TGCGCCAGCAGCCAAGACAATACCGGGGAGCTGTTTTTT. Translating gives CASSQDNTGELFF. The genes are TRBV4-1 and TRBJ2-2; D gene unclear. V shed 0 bases and J shed 5 bases, with 4 bases lying between them. The germline gives CDR1 MGHRA, CDR2 YSYEKL. The length of the CDR3 is 13 residues.

The CDR3 here is CSVEGLAGTLSNEQFF. In DNA, the CDR3 is TGCAGCGTTGAAGGGCTAGCGGGGACCCTGAGCAATGAGCAGTTCTTC. V gene TRBV29-1 combines with J gene TRBJ2-1, with 9 bases matching TRBD2. V gave up 1 base and J gave up 6 bases; unmatched junction bases: 10. From germline, CDR1 is SQVTM and CDR2 ANQGSEA. The CDR3 runs to 16 residues.

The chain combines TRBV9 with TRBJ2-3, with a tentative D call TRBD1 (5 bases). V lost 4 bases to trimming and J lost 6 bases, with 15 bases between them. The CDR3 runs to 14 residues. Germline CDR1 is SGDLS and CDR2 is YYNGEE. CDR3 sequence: CASSSQRTSDTQYF. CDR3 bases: TGTGCCAGCAGCTCCCAACGGACATCGGATACGCAGTATTTT.

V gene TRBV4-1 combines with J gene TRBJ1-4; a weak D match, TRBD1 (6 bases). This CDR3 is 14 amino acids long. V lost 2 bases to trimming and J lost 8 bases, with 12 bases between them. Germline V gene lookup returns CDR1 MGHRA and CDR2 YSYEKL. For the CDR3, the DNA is TGCGCCAGCAGCCAACGAGACACAGGGGAAAAACTGTTTTTT. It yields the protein CASSQRDTGEKLFF.

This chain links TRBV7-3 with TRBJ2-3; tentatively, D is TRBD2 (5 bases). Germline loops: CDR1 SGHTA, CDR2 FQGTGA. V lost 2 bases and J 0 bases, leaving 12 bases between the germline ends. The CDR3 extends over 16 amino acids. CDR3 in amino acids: CASSLERSTSTDTQYF. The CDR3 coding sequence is TGTGCCAGCAGCTTAGAGCGGAGTACTAGCACAGATACGCAGTATTTT.

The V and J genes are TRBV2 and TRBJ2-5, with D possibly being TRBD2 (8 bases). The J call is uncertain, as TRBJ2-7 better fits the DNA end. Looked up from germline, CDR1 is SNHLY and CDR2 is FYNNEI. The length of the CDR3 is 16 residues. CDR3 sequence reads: CASSDPRGGQSYEQYF. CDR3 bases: TGTGCCAGCAGTGACCCCCGGGGGGGACAGTCCTACGAGCAGTACTTC.

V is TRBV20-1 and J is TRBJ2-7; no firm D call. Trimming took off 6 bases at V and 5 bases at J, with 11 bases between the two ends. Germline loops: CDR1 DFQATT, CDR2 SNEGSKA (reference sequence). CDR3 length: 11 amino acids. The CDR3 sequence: CSAGLVHEQYF. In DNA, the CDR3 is TGCAGTGCGGGGTTAGTCCACGAGCAGTACTTC.

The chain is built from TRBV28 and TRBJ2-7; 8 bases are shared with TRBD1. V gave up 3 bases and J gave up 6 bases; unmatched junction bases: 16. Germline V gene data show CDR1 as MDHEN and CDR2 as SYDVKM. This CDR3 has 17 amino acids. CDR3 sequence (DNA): TGTGCCAGCAGTTTCTTTCCGGACAGGGAAGAAAAAAGCGAGCAGTACTTC. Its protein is CASSFFPDREEKSEQYF.

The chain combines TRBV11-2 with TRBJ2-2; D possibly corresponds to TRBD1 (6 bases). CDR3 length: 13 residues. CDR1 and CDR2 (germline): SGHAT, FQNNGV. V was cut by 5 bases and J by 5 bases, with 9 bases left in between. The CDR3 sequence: CASSTTGTGELFF. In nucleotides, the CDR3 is TGTGCCAGCAGCACAACAGGGACCGGGGAGCTGTTTTTT.

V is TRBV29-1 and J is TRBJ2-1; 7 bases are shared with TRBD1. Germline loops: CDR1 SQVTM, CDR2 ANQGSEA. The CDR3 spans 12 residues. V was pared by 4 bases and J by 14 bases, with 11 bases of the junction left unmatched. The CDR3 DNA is TGCAGCGTTGTACGGCAGGGGGAGACGGAGTTCTTC. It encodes CSVVRQGETEFF.

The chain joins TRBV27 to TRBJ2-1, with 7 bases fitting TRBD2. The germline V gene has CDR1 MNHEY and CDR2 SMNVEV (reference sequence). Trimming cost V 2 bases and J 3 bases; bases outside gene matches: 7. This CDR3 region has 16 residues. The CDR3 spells CASSLTAGTNYNEQFF. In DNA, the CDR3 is TGTGCCAGCAGTTTAACTGCCGGGACTAACTACAATGAGCAGTTCTTC.

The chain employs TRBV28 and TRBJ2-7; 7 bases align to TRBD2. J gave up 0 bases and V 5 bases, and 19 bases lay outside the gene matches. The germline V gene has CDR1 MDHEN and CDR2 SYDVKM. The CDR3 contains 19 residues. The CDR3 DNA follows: TGTGCCAGCAGTCGCCCCGGGGCTAGCGGACCCTATAGCTCCTACGAGCAGTACTTC. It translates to CASSRPGASGPYSSYEQYF.